In this sample, the clone carrying this T cell receptor (beta chain) turned up once. The antigen remains unidentified. The sample belongs to a study of beta chain features in type 1 diabetes. Findings and limits, study-wide: Significant though moderate, a shortening of TCRB CDR3s appeared in all four CD4+ subsets of Type 1 diabetes patients.

V trimming: 2 bases; J trimming: 0 bases; junction bases outside the gene matches: 4. This CDR3 contains 16 residues. CDR1 and CDR2 from the germline V gene are MNHEY and SVGAGI. Since all of the isolated RNA was reverse transcribed, expressed TCRB transcripts were what got sequenced. Sequencing was performed with immunoSEQ multiplex PCR; in TCRdb, only in-frame clones are kept and a portion is missing. The repertoire holds roughly 340,000 clones, with 13% as singletons. The chain combines TRBV6-5 with TRBJ2-1; 7 bases are shared with TRBD2. Sequenced material: naive CD4+ T cells from blood. The sequence derives from a woman younger than 30 with type 1 diabetes. This CDR3 reads CASSYGREVSYNEQFF. DNA for the CDR3: TGTGCCAGCAGTTACGGACGGGAGGTCTCCTACAATGAGCAGTTCTTC.